This T cell receptor beta chain comes out of a study of early T cells in non-severe SARS-CoV-2 infection. Study summary: Chains stayed unpaired after sequencing of bulk RNA from unsorted whole blood.

TCRdb re-called the 5' RACE reads through MiXCR, storing one row per CDR3 protein. The table records 60,000 to 75,000 distinct CDR3 sequences, over 9.5% of them present only once. Deletions cut 5 bases from V and 5 bases from J, with 18 bases between. This CDR3 contains 16 residues. Germline CDR1 is LGHNA and CDR2 is YNFKEQ. This clonotype was detected a few times. The TCR comes from an adult who was a healthcare worker with PCR-confirmed SARS-CoV-2 infection or an uninfected control (not recorded which). The sample comprised whole blood. The chain carries TRBV4-2 and TRBJ1-4, with D perhaps TRBD1 (5 bases). Here the CDR3 DNA reads TGTGCCAGCAGCATCGGTTCCGGGGGACGGAATGAAAAACTGTTTTTT. Translated, it gives CASSIGSGGRNEKLFF.